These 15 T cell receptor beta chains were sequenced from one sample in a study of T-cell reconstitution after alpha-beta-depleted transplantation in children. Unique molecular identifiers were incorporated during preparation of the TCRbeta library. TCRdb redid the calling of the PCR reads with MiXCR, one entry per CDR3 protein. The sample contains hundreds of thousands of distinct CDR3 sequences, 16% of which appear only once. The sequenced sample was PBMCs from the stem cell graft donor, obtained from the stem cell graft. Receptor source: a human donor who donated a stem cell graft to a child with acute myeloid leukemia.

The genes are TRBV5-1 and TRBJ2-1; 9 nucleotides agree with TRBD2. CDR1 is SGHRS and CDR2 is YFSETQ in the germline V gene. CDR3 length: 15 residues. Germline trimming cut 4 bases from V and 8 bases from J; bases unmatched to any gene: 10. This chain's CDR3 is CASSPSAGGPDEQFF. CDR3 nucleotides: TGCGCCAGCAGCCCGTCGGCGGGGGGGCCGGATGAGCAGTTCTTC. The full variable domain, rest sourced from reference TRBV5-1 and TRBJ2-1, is KAGVTQTPRYLIKTRGQQVTLSCSPISGHRSVSWYQQTPGQGLQFLFEYFSETQRNKGNFPGRFSGRQFSNSRSEMNVSTLELGDSALYLCASSPSAGGPDEQFFGPGTRLTVL.

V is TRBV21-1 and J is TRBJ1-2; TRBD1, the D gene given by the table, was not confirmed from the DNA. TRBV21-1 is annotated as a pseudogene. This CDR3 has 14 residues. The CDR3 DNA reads TGTGCCAGCAGCAAAGGACAGGGGGTGTCTGGCTACACCTTC. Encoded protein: CASSKGQGVSGYTF.

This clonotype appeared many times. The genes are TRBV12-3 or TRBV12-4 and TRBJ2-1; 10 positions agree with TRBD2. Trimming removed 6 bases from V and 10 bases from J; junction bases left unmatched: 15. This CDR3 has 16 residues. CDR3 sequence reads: CASRESGGAKVGEQFF. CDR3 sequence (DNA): TGTGCCAGCAGAGAGAGCGGGGGGGCCAAAGTGGGGGAGCAGTTCTTC.

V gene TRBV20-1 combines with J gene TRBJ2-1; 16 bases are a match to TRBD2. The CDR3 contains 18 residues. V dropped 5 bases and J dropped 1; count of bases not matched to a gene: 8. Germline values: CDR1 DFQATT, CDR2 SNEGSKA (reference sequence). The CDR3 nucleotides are TGCAGTGCTCCCTCCGGGACTAGCGGGGGGGCATCCTACAATGAGCAGTTCTTC. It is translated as CSAPSGTSGGASYNEQFF.

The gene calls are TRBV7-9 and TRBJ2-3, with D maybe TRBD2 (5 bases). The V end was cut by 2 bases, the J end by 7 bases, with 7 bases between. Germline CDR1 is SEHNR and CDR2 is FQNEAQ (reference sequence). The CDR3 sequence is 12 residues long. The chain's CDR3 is CASSLTGNTQYF. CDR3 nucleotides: TGTGCCAGCAGCTTAACGGGGAATACGCAGTATTTT.

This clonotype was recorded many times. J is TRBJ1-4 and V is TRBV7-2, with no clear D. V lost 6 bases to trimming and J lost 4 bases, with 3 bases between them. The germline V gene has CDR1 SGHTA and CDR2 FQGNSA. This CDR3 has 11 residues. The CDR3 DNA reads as TGTGCCAGCAGTAATAATGAAAAACTGTTTTTT. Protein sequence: CASSNNEKLFF.

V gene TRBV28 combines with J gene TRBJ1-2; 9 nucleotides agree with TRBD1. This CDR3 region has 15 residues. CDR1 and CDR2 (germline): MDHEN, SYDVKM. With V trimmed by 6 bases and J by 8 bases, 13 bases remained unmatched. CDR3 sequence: CASSRTQTGGWGYTF. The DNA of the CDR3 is TGTGCCAGCAGCCGGACTCAAACAGGGGGCTGGGGCTACACCTTC.

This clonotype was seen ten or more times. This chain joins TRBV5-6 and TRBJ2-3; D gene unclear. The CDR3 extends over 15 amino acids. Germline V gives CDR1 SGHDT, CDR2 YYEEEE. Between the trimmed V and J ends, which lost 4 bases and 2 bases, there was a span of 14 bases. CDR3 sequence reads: CASSPQVLHTDTQYF. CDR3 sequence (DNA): TGTGCCAGCAGCCCCCAGGTCCTGCACACAGATACGCAGTATTTT.

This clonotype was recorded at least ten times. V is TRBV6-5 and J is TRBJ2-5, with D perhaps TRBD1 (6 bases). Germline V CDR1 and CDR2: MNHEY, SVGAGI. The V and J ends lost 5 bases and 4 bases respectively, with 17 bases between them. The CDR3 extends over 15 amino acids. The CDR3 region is CASSIDPGDGETQYF. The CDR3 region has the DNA TGTGCCAGCAGTATCGACCCAGGGGATGGAGAGACCCAGTACTTC.

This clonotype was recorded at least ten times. The CDR3 DNA reads as TGCAGTGCTAGAGAGAAGGGGAGCACAGATACGCAGTATTTT. Its protein is CSAREKGSTDTQYF. The chain employs TRBV20-1 and TRBJ2-3; a possible D gene is TRBD1 (5 bases). V lost 0 bases to trimming and J lost 0 bases, with 7 bases between them. The germline CDR1 and CDR2 sequences are DFQATT and SNEGSKA (reference sequence). The length of the CDR3 is 14 residues.

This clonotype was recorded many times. The CDR3, as DNA: TGCAGTGCTAGAGATGAACGCAGGGGAACCTTGAGCAATCAGCCCCAGCATTTT. Protein product: CSARDERRGTLSNQPQHF. The chain couples TRBV20-1 to TRBJ1-5; tentative D call: TRBD1 (6 bases). This CDR3 region has 18 residues. Trimming removed 0 bases from V and 1 base from J, with 19 bases in between. Germline CDR1 is DFQATT and CDR2 is SNEGSKA (reference sequence).

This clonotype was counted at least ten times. The CDR3: CSAPWGLANTEAFF. CDR3 in DNA: TGCAGTGCCCCATGGGGGCTAGCGAACACTGAAGCTTTCTTT. The chain has TRBV20-1 and TRBJ1-1, with a tentative D call TRBD1 (6 bases). The CDR3 loop spans 14 amino acids. Germline V lookup: CDR1 DFQATT, CDR2 SNEGSKA (reference sequence). V lost 6 bases and J lost 1, with 15 bases in between.

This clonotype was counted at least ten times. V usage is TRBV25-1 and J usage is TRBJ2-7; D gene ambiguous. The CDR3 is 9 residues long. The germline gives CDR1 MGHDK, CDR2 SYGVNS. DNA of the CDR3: TGTGCCAGCAGTTTTTCGGGCTTCGTC. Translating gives CASSFSGFV.

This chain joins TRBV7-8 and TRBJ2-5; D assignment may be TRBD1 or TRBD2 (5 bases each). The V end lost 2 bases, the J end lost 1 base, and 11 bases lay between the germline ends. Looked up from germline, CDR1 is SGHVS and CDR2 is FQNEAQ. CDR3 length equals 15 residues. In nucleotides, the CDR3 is TGTGCCAGCAGCTTAAGCGAAGGGACCCAAGAGACCCAGTACTTC. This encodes CASSLSEGTQETQYF. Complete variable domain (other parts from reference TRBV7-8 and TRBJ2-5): GAGVSQSPRYKVAKRGQDVALRCDPISGHVSLFWYQQALGQGPEFLTYFQNEAQLDKSGLPSDRFFAERPEGSVSTLKIQRTQQEDSAVYLCASSLSEGTQETQYFGPGTRLLVL.

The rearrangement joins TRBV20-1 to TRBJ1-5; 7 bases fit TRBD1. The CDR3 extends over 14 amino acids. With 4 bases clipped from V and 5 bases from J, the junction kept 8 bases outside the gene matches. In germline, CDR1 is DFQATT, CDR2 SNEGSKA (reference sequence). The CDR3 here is CSAMGTEPYQPQHF. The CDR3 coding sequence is TGCAGTGCTATGGGGACAGAACCTTATCAGCCCCAGCATTTT.